This T cell receptor beta chain emerged from a study of blood T cell repertoires in COVID-19. All enrollees were roughly 18 to 100 years old and from roughly 22 US areas. Two negative PCRs, clearance, or symptom resolution characterized the recovered Cohort 3 donors. In the authors' methods: Nucleated cell counts were estimated from reference gene primer amplification. Clones were sequenced by immunoSEQ multiplex PCR, and TCRdb holds only the in-frame ones, with some missing. V and J calls and clone size are given by that table; D and trimming were obtained from the DNA. The sample shows about 300,000 clones, more than 75% of them seen only once. The sequencing sample was made of PBMCs or T cells enriched from blood (not recorded which). The clonotype originates from a man aged 30 to 39 who had recovered from COVID-19.

CDR3 nucleotides: TGTGCCAGCAGCTTAGTGCTAGCGGGCCACTACGAGCAGTACTTC. It specifies CASSLVLAGHYEQYF. The V gene is TRBV7-9, the J gene TRBJ2-7; 8 bases map to TRBD2. The CDR3 spans 15 residues. Germline CDR1 is SEHNR and CDR2 is FQNEAQ (reference sequence). Losses at the gene ends were 1 base for V and 3 bases for J; bases not matched to a gene: 5. Drawing the rest from reference TRBV7-9 and TRBJ2-7, the complete variable domain is DTGVSQNPRHKITKRGQNVTFRCDPISEHNRLYWYRQTLGQGPEFLTYFQNEAQLEKSRLLSDRFSAERPKGSFSTLEIQRTEQGDSAMYLCASSLVLAGHYEQYFGPGTRLTVT.